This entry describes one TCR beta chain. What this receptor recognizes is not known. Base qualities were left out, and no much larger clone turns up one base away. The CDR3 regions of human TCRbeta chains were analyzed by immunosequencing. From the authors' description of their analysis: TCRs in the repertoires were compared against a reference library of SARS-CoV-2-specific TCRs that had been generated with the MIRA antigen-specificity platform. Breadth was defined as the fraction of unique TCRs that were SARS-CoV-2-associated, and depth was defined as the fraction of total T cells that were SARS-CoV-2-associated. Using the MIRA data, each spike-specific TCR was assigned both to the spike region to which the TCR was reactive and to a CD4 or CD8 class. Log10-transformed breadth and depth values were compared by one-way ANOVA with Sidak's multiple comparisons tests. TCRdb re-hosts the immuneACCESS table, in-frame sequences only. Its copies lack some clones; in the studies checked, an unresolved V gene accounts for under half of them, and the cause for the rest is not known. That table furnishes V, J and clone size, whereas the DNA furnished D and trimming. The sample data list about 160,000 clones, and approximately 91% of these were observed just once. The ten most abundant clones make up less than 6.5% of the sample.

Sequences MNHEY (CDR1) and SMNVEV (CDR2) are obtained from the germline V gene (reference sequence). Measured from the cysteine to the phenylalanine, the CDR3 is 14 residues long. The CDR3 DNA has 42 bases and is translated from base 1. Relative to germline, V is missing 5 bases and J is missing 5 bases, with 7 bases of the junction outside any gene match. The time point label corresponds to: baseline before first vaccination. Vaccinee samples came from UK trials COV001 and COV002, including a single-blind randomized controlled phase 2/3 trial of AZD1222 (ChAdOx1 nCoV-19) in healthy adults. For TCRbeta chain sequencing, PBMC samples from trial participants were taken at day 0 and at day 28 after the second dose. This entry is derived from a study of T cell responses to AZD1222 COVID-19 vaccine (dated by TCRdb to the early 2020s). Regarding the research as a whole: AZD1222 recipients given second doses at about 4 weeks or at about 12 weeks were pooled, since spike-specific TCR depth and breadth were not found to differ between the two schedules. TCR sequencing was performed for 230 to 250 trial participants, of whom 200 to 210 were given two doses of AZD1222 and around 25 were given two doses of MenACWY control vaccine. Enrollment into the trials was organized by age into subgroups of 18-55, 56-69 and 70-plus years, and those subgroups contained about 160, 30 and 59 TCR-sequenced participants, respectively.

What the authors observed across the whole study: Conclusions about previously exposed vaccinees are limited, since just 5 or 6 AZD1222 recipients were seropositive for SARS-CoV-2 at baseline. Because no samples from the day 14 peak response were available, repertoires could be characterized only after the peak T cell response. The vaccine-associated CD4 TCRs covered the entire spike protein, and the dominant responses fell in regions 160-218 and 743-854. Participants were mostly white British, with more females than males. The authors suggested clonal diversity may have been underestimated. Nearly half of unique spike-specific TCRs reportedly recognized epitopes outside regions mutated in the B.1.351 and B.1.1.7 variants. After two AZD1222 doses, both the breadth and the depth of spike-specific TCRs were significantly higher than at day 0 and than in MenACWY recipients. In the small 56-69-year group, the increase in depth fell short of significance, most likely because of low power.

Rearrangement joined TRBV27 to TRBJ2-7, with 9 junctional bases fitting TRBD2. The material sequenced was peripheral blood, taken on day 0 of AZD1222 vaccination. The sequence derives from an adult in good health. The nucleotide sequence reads TGTGCCAGCAGTCAAGCGGGAGGATGGAACGAGCAGTACTTC. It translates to CASSQAGGWNEQYF.